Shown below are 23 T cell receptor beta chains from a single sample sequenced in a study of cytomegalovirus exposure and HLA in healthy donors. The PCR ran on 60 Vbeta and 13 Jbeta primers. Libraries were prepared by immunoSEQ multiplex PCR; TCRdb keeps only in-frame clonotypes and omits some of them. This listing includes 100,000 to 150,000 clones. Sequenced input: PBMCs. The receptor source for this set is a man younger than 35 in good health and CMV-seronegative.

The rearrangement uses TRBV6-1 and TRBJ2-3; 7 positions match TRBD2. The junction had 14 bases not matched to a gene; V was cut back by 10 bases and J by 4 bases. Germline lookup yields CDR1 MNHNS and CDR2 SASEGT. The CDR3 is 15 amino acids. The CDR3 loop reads CATRSGTVVPDTQYF. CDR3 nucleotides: TGTGCCACCCGGAGCGGGACTGTCGTCCCAGATACGCAGTATTTT.

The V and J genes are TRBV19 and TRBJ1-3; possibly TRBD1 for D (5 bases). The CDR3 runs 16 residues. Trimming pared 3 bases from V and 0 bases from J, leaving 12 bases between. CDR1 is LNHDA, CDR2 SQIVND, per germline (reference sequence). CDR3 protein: CASSIQGSGSGNTIYF. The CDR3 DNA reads TGTGCCAGTAGTATTCAGGGCTCCGGCTCTGGAAACACCATATATTTT.

The CDR3: CASSRTGTTDPSNYGYTF. In DNA form, the CDR3 reads TGTGCCAGCAGCAGGACAGGGACCACCGACCCGAGTAACTATGGCTACACCTTC. This rearrangement joins TRBV5-5 to TRBJ1-2; 8 bases are a match to TRBD1. Germline loops: CDR1 SGHKS, CDR2 YYEKEE (reference sequence). This CDR3 comprises 18 residues. Germline trimming cut 4 bases from V and 1 base from J; bases unmatched to any gene: 15. Full variable domain (outside the CDR3, taken from reference TRBV5-5 and TRBJ1-2): DAGVTQSPTHLIKTRGQQVTLRCSPISGHKSVSWYQQVLGQGPQFIFQYYEKEERGRGNFPDRFSARQFPNYSSELNVNALLLGDSALYLCASSRTGTTDPSNYGYTFGSGTRLTVV.

CDR3 in DNA: TGTGCCAGCAGCGTAGCCCTCACAGGGACCTACGAGCAGTACTTC. Translated, it gives CASSVALTGTYEQYF. This chain connects TRBV9 to TRBJ2-7, with D perhaps TRBD1 (6 bases). Per the germline V gene, CDR1 is SGDLS and CDR2 is YYNGEE. Trimming took off 0 bases at V and 2 bases at J, with 12 bases between the two ends. CDR3 length equals 15 residues. Full variable domain (missing parts from reference TRBV9 and TRBJ2-7): DSGVTQTPKHLITATGQRVTLRCSPRSGDLSVYWYQQSLDQGLQFLIQYYNGEERAKGNILERFSAQQFPDLHSELNLSSLELGDSALYFCASSVALTGTYEQYFGPGTRLTVT.

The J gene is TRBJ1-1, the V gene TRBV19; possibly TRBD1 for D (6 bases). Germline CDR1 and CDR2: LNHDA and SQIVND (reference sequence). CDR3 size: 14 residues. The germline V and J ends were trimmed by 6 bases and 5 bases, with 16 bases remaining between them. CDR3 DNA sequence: TGTGCCAGTAGGTTAACAGGGTGGGGGACTGAAGCTTTCTTT. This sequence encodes CASRLTGWGTEAFF.

DNA of the CDR3: TGTGCCAGCAGCTTAGAAGGGGTAGACAGGGAAAAACTGTTTTTT. Amino acids: CASSLEGVDREKLFF. The chain couples TRBV7-9 to TRBJ1-4; TRBD1 is a possible D gene (6 bases). This CDR3 has 15 amino acids. The germline V gene encodes CDR1 SEHNR and CDR2 FQNEAQ (reference sequence). V was trimmed by 1 base and J by 8 bases, leaving 14 bases between them.

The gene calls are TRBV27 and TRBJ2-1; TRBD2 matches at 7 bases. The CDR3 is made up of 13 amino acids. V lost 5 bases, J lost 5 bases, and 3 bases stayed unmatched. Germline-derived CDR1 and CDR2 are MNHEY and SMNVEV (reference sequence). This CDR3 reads CASSPGGNNEQFF. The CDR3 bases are TGTGCCAGCAGTCCGGGAGGTAACAATGAGCAGTTCTTC.

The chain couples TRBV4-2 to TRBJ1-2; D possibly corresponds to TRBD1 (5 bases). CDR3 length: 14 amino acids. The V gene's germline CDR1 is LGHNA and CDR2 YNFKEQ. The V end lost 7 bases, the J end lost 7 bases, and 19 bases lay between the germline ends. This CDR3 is CASTLDSSDRGYTF. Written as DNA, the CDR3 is TGTGCCAGCACCCTAGACAGTTCCGATCGTGGCTACACCTTC.

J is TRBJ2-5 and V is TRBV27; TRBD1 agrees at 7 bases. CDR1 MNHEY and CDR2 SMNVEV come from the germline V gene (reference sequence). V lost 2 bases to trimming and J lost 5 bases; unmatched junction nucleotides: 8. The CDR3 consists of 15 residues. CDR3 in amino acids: CASSLRGGAWETQYF. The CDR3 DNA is TGTGCCAGCAGTTTAAGAGGGGGCGCGTGGGAGACCCAGTACTTC.

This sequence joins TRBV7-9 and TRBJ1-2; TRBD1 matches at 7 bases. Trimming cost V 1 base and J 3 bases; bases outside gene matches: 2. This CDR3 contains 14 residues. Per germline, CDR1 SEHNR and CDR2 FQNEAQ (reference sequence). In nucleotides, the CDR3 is TGTGCCAGCAGCTTAGAGGGGGCGGACTATGGCTACACCTTC. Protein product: CASSLEGADYGYTF.

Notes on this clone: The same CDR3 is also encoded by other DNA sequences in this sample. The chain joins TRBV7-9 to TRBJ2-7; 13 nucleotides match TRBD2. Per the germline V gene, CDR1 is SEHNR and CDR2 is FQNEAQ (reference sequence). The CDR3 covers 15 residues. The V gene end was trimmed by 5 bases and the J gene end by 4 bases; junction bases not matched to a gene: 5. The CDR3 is CASSPRTSGSYEQYF. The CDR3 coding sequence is TGTGCCAGCAGCCCAAGGACTAGCGGGAGTTACGAGCAGTACTTC.

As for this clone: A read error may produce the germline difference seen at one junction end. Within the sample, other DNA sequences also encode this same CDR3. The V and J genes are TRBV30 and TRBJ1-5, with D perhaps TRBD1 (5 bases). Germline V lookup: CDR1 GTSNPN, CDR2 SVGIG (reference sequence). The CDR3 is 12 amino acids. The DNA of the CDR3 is TGTGCCTGGAGTGGACAGAATCAGCCCCAACATTTT. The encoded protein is CAWSGQNQPQHF. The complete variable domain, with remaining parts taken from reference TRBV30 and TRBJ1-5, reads SQTIHQWPATLVQPVGSPLSLECTVEGTSNPNLYWYRQAAGRGLQLLFYSVGIGQISSEVPQNLSASRPQDRQFILSSKKLLLSDSGFYLCAWSGQNQPQHFGDGTRLSIL.

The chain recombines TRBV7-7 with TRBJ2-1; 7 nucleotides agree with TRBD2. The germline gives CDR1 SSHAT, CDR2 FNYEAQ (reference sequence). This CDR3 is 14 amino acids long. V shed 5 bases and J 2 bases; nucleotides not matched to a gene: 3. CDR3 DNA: TGTGCCAGCAGCGGACTAGGTCCCTACAATGAGCAGTTCTTC. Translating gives CASSGLGPYNEQFF.

The CDR3 is CASSLRLAATYNEQFF. DNA of the CDR3: TGTGCCAGCAGTTTGCGACTAGCGGCGACCTACAATGAGCAGTTCTTC. This chain joins TRBV28 and TRBJ2-1, with 9 bases fitting TRBD2. Germline lookup yields CDR1 MDHEN and CDR2 SYDVKM. The trim removed 3 bases at V and 2 bases at J, leaving 5 bases unmatched. CDR3 size: 16 residues.

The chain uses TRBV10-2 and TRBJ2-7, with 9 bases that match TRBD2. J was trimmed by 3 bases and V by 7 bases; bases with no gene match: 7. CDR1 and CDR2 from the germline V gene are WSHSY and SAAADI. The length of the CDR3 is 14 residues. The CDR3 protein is CASKPSGVNYEQYF. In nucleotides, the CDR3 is TGCGCCAGCAAACCTAGCGGGGTTAACTACGAGCAGTACTTC.

The DNA for the CDR3 is TGCGCCAGCAGTGGGGACAGAACTTACGAGCAGTACTTC. Amino acids: CASSGDRTYEQYF. This chain joins TRBV10-1 and TRBJ2-7, with 7 bases identical to TRBD1. The CDR3 is 13 residues long. Germline lookup yields CDR1 WNHNN and CDR2 SYGVQD (reference sequence). V gave up 4 bases and J gave up 4 bases; unmatched junction bases: 4.

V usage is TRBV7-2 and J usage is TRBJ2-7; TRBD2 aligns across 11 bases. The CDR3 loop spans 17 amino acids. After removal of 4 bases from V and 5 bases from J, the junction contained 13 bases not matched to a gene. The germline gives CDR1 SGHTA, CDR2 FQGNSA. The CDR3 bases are TGTGCCAGCAGCTCCCAAACGACTAGCGGGAATCGCAACGAGCAGTACTTC. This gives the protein CASSSQTTSGNRNEQYF.

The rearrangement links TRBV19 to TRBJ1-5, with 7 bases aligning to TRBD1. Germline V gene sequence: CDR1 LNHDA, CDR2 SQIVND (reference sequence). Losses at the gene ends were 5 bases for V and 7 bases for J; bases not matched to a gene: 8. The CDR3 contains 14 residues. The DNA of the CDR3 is TGTGCCAGTAGTGGTCCCCAGGGGGTCCAGCCCCAGCATTTT. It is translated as CASSGPQGVQPQHF. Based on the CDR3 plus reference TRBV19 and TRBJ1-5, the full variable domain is DGGITQSPKYLFRKEGQNVTLSCEQNLNHDAMYWYRQDPGQGLRLIYYSQIVNDFQKGDIAEGYSVSREKKESFPLTVTSAQKNPTAFYLCASSGPQGVQPQHFGDGTRLSIL.

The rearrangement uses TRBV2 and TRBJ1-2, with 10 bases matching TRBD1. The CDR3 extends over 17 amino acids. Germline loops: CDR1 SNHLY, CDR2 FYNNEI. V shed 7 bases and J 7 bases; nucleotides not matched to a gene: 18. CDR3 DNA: TGTGCCAGCATTGGAAATCGATACCGGGACAGGGGACCTGGCTACACCTTC. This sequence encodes CASIGNRYRDRGPGYTF.

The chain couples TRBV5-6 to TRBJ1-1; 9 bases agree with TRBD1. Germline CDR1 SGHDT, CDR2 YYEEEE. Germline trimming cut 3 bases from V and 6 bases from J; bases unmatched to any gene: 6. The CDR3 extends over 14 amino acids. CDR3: CASSWPGQGPEAFF. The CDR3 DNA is TGTGCCAGCAGCTGGCCGGGACAGGGCCCTGAAGCTTTCTTT.

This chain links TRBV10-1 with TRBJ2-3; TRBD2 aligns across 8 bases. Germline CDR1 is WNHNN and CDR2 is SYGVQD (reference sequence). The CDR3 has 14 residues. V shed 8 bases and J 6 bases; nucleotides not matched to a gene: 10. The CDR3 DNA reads TGCGCCAGCCGAGACGGGAGGGCCGGGGATACGCAGTATTTT. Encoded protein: CASRDGRAGDTQYF.

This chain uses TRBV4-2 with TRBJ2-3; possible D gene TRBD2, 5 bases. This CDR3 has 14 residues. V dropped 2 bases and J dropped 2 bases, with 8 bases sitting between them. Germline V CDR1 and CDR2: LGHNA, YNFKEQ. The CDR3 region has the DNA TGTGCCAGCAGCCAACGGGAACTCACAGATACGCAGTATTTT. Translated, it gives CASSQRELTDTQYF.

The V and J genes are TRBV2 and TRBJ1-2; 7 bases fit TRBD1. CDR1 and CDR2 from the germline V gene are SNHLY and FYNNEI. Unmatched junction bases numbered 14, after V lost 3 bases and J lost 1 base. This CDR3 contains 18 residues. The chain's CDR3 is CASSDRGTARLLNYGYTF. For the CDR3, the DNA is TGTGCCAGCAGTGATCGGGGGACAGCGCGACTACTTAACTATGGCTACACCTTC.